This entry describes one T cell receptor beta chain. This sample was taken from a study of OX40 agonist ivuxolimab in advanced cancers. Assay used: immunoSEQ multiplex PCR; TCRdb lists only in-frame clones, some missing. The sample holds approximately 60,000 clones; roughly nine tenths are singletons and the top ten take about 0.58%. V lost 7 bases to trimming and J lost 8 bases; unmatched junction nucleotides: 2. This CDR3 region has 13 residues. Germline loops: CDR1 ENHRY, CDR2 SYGVKD. The chain is built from TRBV10-3 and TRBJ1-6, with 10 bases identical to TRBD1. Sequencing used CD4+ or CD8+ T cells sorted from blood, obtained in a trial of the OX40 agonist ivuxolimab. The sequence was obtained from an adult with an advanced solid tumor such as melanoma, head and neck, liver or kidney cancer. CDR3 DNA sequence: TGTGCCATCAAGGACAGGGGGGATTCACCCCTCCACTTT. Translation gives CAIKDRGDSPLHF.